A single sample gave rise to the 21 T cell receptor beta chains below, sequenced in a study of PD-L1 blockade in urothelial cancer. The method was immunoSEQ multiplex PCR; TCRdb's version includes in-frame clones alone and lacks a portion of them. This table has 130,000 or so clones, 84% appearing once. Documented time point: pretreatment peripheral blood. The sequenced sample was PBMCs, obtained around atezolizumab (anti-PD-L1) treatment. The receptor source for this set is a man over 45 with urothelial cancer.

This chain links TRBV27 with TRBJ1-1; D unresolved. The germline gives CDR1 MNHEY, CDR2 SMNVEV (reference sequence). The CDR3 sequence is 14 residues long. V lost 4 bases and J 5 bases, leaving 14 bases between the germline ends. The chain's CDR3 is CASSSGVFRTEAFF. Here the CDR3 DNA reads TGTGCCAGCAGTTCCGGGGTATTTAGGACTGAAGCTTTCTTT.

The gene calls are TRBV7-3 and TRBJ2-3; 8 nucleotides agree with TRBD2. The CDR3 has 15 residues. J gave up 5 bases and V 3 bases, and 7 bases lay outside the gene matches. Germline CDR1 reads SGHTA; CDR2 reads FQGTGA. The CDR3 loop reads CASSFNGRAGDTQYF. The CDR3 nucleotides are TGTGCCAGCAGCTTTAACGGGAGGGCCGGAGATACGCAGTATTTT.

The J gene is TRBJ2-7, the V gene TRBV27; 10 nucleotides line up with TRBD2. CDR1 is MNHEY and CDR2 is SMNVEV in the germline V gene (reference sequence). Germline trimming cut 5 bases from V and 0 bases from J; bases unmatched to any gene: 4. CDR3 size: 15 residues. The CDR3 DNA follows: TGTGCCAGCAGTAAACTAGCGGGATTCTCCTACGAGCAGTACTTC. Translation gives CASSKLAGFSYEQYF.

The chain carries TRBV4-1 and TRBJ2-7; TRBD2 is a possible D gene (5 bases). The CDR3 contains 15 residues. The germline gives CDR1 MGHRA, CDR2 YSYEKL. The germline V and J ends were trimmed by 0 bases and 5 bases, with 14 bases remaining between them. CDR3 region: CASSQEPAEGHEQYF. CDR3 DNA: TGCGCCAGCAGCCAAGAACCAGCGGAAGGCCACGAGCAGTACTTC.

The chain uses TRBV11-2 and TRBJ2-7; perhaps TRBD1 as D (6 bases). Trimming stripped 0 bases from V and 4 bases from J, with 10 bases between. The CDR3 has 14 residues. CDR1 SGHAT and CDR2 FQNNGV come from the germline V gene. The CDR3 DNA reads TGTGCCAGCAGCTTAGATCCGACAGGATACGAGCAGTACTTC. It is translated as CASSLDPTGYEQYF.

The chain combines TRBV9 with TRBJ1-2; weak D call: TRBD1 (5 bases). The CDR3 extends over 16 amino acids. V shed 0 bases and J shed 4 bases, with 16 bases lying between them. Per the germline V gene, CDR1 is SGDLS and CDR2 is YYNGEE. The CDR3 protein is CASSVDRGRSAYGYTF. CDR3 in DNA: TGTGCCAGCAGCGTAGATCGGGGGAGGTCGGCCTATGGCTACACCTTC. Full variable domain (outside the CDR3, taken from reference TRBV9 and TRBJ1-2): DSGVTQTPKHLITATGQRVTLRCSPRSGDLSVYWYQQSLDQGLQFLIQYYNGEERAKGNILERFSAQQFPDLHSELNLSSLELGDSALYFCASSVDRGRSAYGYTFGSGTRLTVV.

The genes are TRBV19 and TRBJ1-1; TRBD1 matches 10 bases. Germline CDR1 and CDR2: LNHDA and SQIVND (reference sequence). This CDR3 region has 15 residues. Losses at the gene ends were 5 bases for V and 0 bases for J; bases not matched to a gene: 3. The DNA of the CDR3 is TGTGCCAGTAGTTTCGGACAGGGGGTGAACACTGAAGCTTTCTTT. This gives the protein CASSFGQGVNTEAFF.

This sequence joins TRBV29-1 and TRBJ2-1, with D possibly matching TRBD2 (6 bases). Germline V gene lookup returns CDR1 SQVTM and CDR2 ANQGSEA. Trimming stripped 2 bases from V and 4 bases from J, with 12 bases between. The CDR3 totals 14 residues. The CDR3 nucleotides read TGCAGCGTTGAACGGGGGACCCTTTACAATGAGCAGTTCTTC. Residues: CSVERGTLYNEQFF.

This rearrangement joins TRBV6-1 to TRBJ2-5; the D gene is possibly TRBD1 (6 bases). The CDR3 runs 13 residues. Germline loops: CDR1 MNHNS, CDR2 SASEGT. Trimming shortened V by 4 bases and J by 2 bases, and 8 bases separated the two germline ends. The CDR3 here is CASSATGQETQYF. CDR3 nucleotides: TGTGCCAGCAGTGCGACAGGTCAAGAGACCCAGTACTTC.

A single count supports this clone. V and J are TRBV27 and TRBJ2-1; TRBD2 matches at 7 bases. The V segment lost 2 bases and the J segment 2 bases; nucleotides outside the gene matches: 9. This CDR3 region has 17 residues. The germline gives CDR1 MNHEY, CDR2 SMNVEV (reference sequence). The CDR3 sequence: CASSLEGPSGPYNEQFF. CDR3 nucleotides: TGTGCCAGCAGTTTAGAAGGTCCTAGCGGCCCCTACAATGAGCAGTTCTTC.

The chain is built from TRBV5-4 and TRBJ1-1; weak D call: TRBD1 (6 bases). The CDR3 loop spans 14 amino acids. The V and J ends lost 4 bases and 2 bases respectively, with 12 bases between them. Germline CDR1 reads SGHNT; CDR2 reads YYREEE (reference sequence). The CDR3 coding sequence is TGTGCCAGCAGCAGAGGACAGTCAAACACTGAAGCTTTCTTT. This codes for CASSRGQSNTEAFF. The full variable domain, rest sourced from reference TRBV5-4 and TRBJ1-1, is ETGVTQSPTHLIKTRGQQVTLRCSSQSGHNTVSWYQQALGQGPQFIFQYYREEENGRGNFPPRFSGLQFPNYSSELNVNALELDDSALYLCASSRGQSNTEAFFGQGTRLTVV.

This clone appeared a few times. The rearrangement joins TRBV7-3 to TRBJ1-1; D uncertain. CDR3 length: 14 residues. V gave up 6 bases and J gave up 0 bases, with 11 bases separating them. The V gene's germline CDR1 is SGHTA and CDR2 FQGTGA. CDR3 in amino acids: CASSTGFLNTEAFF. The CDR3 bases are TGTGCCAGCAGTACGGGTTTCCTGAACACTGAAGCTTTCTTT.

The rearrangement joins TRBV5-1 to TRBJ2-2, with 8 bases fitting TRBD2. CDR1 and CDR2 (germline): SGHRS, YFSETQ. There are 16 residues in the CDR3. With 2 bases clipped from V and 0 bases from J, the junction kept 3 bases outside the gene matches. The CDR3 bases are TGCGCCAGCAGCTTAACTAGCGGCCCGAACACCGGGGAGCTGTTTTTT. This codes for CASSLTSGPNTGELFF.

This chain uses TRBV28 with TRBJ2-1; TRBD2 aligns across 15 bases. Unmatched junction bases numbered 7, after V lost 4 bases and J lost 0 bases. The CDR3 runs 19 residues. The germline V gene has CDR1 MDHEN and CDR2 SYDVKM. CDR3 bases: TGTGCCAGCAGTTGGGGGACTAGCGGGAGGCCGAGCTCCTACAATGAGCAGTTCTTC. Its translation: CASSWGTSGRPSSYNEQFF.

V usage is TRBV19 and J usage is TRBJ1-3, with TRBD1 as a possible D gene (6 bases). This CDR3 has 16 residues. Per the germline V gene, CDR1 is LNHDA and CDR2 is SQIVND (reference sequence). V was shortened by 4 bases and J by 2 bases, with 15 bases between the two germline ends. The CDR3: CASSNYATGPGNTIYF. The CDR3 coding sequence is TGTGCCAGTAGTAATTACGCGACAGGCCCTGGAAACACCATATATTTT. The variable domain in full, completed from reference TRBV19 and TRBJ1-3, reads DGGITQSPKYLFRKEGQNVTLSCEQNLNHDAMYWYRQDPGQGLRLIYYSQIVNDFQKGDIAEGYSVSREKKESFPLTVTSAQKNPTAFYLCASSNYATGPGNTIYFGEGSWLTVV.

The V and J genes are TRBV4-1 and TRBJ2-7; D might be TRBD2 (6 bases). Trimming left V 2 bases short and J 6 bases short, with 20 bases between. Looked up from germline, CDR1 is MGHRA and CDR2 is YSYEKL. CDR3 size: 16 residues. The CDR3 sequence: CASSQYTGTLPVEQYF. CDR3 sequence (DNA): TGCGCCAGCAGCCAATACACCGGGACTTTGCCTGTCGAGCAGTACTTC.

The chain uses TRBV6-1 and TRBJ2-5; D not certain. Germline loops: CDR1 MNHNS, CDR2 SASEGT. Trimming pared 4 bases from V and 4 bases from J, leaving 4 bases between. The CDR3 loop spans 11 amino acids. Written as DNA, the CDR3 is TGTGCCAGCAGTGCTAGAGAGACCCAGTACTTC. Its protein product is CASSARETQYF.

The rearrangement uses TRBV28 and TRBJ1-1, with TRBD1 as a possible D gene (5 bases). The germline V gene encodes CDR1 MDHEN and CDR2 SYDVKM. The length of the CDR3 is 11 residues. V was pared by 5 bases and J by 4 bases, with 5 bases between. CDR3 sequence: CASSRGTEAFF. The DNA of the CDR3 is TGTGCCAGCAGTAGGGGCACTGAAGCTTTCTTT.

With regard to this clone: Within the sample, other DNA sequences also encode this same CDR3. This rearrangement joins TRBV5-1 to TRBJ2-7, with 8 positions matching TRBD1. CDR1 SGHRS and CDR2 YFSETQ come from the germline V gene. The V segment lost 4 bases and the J segment 2 bases; nucleotides outside the gene matches: 5. The CDR3 covers 14 residues. The DNA of the CDR3 is TGCGCCAGCAGCCCAGGACAGGGTGCCTACGAGCAGTACTTC. This codes for CASSPGQGAYEQYF.

This sequence joins TRBV4-2 and TRBJ1-1; D remains ambiguous. The CDR3 spans 15 residues. Germline assignment: CDR1 LGHNA and CDR2 YNFKEQ. Trimming stripped 0 bases from V and 3 bases from J, with 11 bases between. This chain's CDR3 is CASSQERGSDTEAFF. In DNA, the CDR3 is TGTGCCAGCAGCCAAGAACGGGGTTCGGACACTGAAGCTTTCTTT.

The CDR3 DNA reads TGTGCTAGTGGCCCAGGGGGAGCTAACTATGGCTACACCTTC. Translation: CASGPGGANYGYTF. This chain joins TRBV12-5 and TRBJ1-2, with 7 positions matching TRBD1. Germline CDR1 is LGHNT and CDR2 is FRNRAP. With V trimmed by 6 bases and J by 0 bases, 4 bases remained unmatched. The CDR3 sequence is 14 residues long.